A selection of T cell receptor beta chains follows, all from one sample in a study of T cells in localized non-small cell lung cancer. The repertoire was sequenced with immunoSEQ multiplex PCR; TCRdb's copy has only in-frame clones and lacks some. The sample lists 1,700 or so clones, less than 35% occurring once. The source material was normal lung tissue next to the tumor, sampled before any cancer treatment. The receptor set was obtained from a female donor at least 60 years old with stage I lung adenocarcinoma. Each CDR3 is given with its conserved first and last residue. For some rows the clone size is stated as once, few or many, or as a class when expanded; others skip it.

v_call clone_size cdr3_aa
TRBV30 NA CAWSDNYEQYF
TRBV19 NA CASSTPGLANEGYNEQFF
TRBV19 NA CASSSGPYNTEAFF
TRBV6-8 few CASSIGFWAPNSPLHF
TRBV29-1 once CSAPGAGGDTQYF
TRBV28 NA CASSFFDGSRGSGNTIYF
TRBV11-3 NA CASSSTGLPVELFF
TRBV28 NA CASSQTSGGFYEQYF
TRBV10-2 few CAGLRTGESNEQFF
TRBV5-1 few CASSSGVYNEKLFF
TRBV30 few CAWKGFGDTGELFF
TRBV10-3 few CAISESGRGMSYEQYF